The rows below give T cell receptor beta chains drawn from one sample of a study of OX40 agonist ivuxolimab in advanced cancers. Sequencing used immunoSEQ multiplex PCR; TCRdb keeps in-frame clones, though not all of them. The table includes 85,000 to 100,000 clones, more than 75% detected once. The input for sequencing was CD4+ or CD8+ T cells sorted from blood, taken in a trial of the OX40 agonist ivuxolimab. The receptors shown here come from an adult with an advanced solid tumor such as melanoma, head and neck, liver or kidney cancer. CDR3s include the opening cysteine and the closing phenylalanine or tryptophan. The D gene is left open where the match is weak. Rows give clone size only sometimes, using once, few, many, or a class for an expanded clone.

D gene	clone size	V gene	J gene	CDR3 DNA	CDR3 protein
TRBD2	NA	TRBV4-1	TRBJ2-5	TGCGCCCGCAGCCGGGGGGGAGAAGAGACCCAGTACTTC	CARSRGGEETQYF
TRBD2	NA	TRBV7-2	TRBJ2-1	TGTGCCAGCAGCCCGCAAGCGGGAGTCCACAATGAGCAGTTCTTC	CASSPQAGVHNEQFF
NA	NA	TRBV6-6	TRBJ2-7	TGTGCCAGCAGTTACAGGGCGGGTAGCGAGCAGTACTTC	CASSYRAGSEQYF
NA	NA	TRBV6-1	TRBJ1-2	TGTGCCAGCAGTGAAGCCGCAGGAGAGAACTATGGCTACACCTTC	CASSEAAGENYGYTF
TRBD2	NA	TRBV5-1	TRBJ2-2	TGCGCCAGCAGAGCGGGAGGCGCGAACACCGGGGAGCTGTTTTTT	CASRAGGANTGELFF
TRBD2	NA	TRBV13	TRBJ2-3	TGTGCCAGCCACTCACTAGCGGGAGTAGCAGATACGCAGTATTTT	CASHSLAGVADTQYF
NA	NA	TRBV5-4	TRBJ1-3	TGTGCCAGCAGCTTGTTCGGGAACGGAAACACCATATATTTT	CASSLFGNGNTIYF
TRBD2	NA	TRBV6-5	TRBJ2-1	TGTGCCAGCAGTTACAGGACTAGCGCTTACAATGAGCAGTTCTTC	CASSYRTSAYNEQFF
NA	once	TRBV6-1	TRBJ2-2	TGTGCCAGCAGTGAAGCGCTGGGTAGCACCGGGGAGCTGTTTTTT	CASSEALGSTGELFF
NA	NA	TRBV29-1	TRBJ1-4	TGCAGCGTTGCCCGTAATGAAAAACTGTTTTTT	CSVARNEKLFF
NA	NA	TRBV29-1	TRBJ2-5	TGCAGCGTTGAGGCGGGTGCAGTCCAAGAGACCCAGTACTTC	CSVEAGAVQETQYF
NA	NA	TRBV7-8	TRBJ1-1	TGTGCCAGCAGAGAGCAAACTGAAGCTTTCTTT	CASREQTEAFF
NA	NA	TRBV19	TRBJ2-2	TGTGCCAGTAGTATACAGGGTCGGGACACCGGGGAGCTGTTTTTT	CASSIQGRDTGELFF
TRBD1	NA	TRBV29-1	TRBJ2-7	TGCAGCGTTGTGGGACAGGGGGCGCGGGAGCAGTACTTC	CSVVGQGAREQYF
NA	NA	TRBV6-1	TRBJ1-2	TGTGCCAGCAGTGAAGCGCTGGCAGAAGTAGACGGCTACACCTTC	CASSEALAEVDGYTF
NA	NA	TRBV11-3	TRBJ1-2	TGTGCCAGCAGCTCCGGGCTTACCTTAGGTGGCTACACCTTC	CASSSGLTLGGYTF
NA	NA	TRBV7-2	TRBJ2-5	TGTGCCAGCAGCTTGCTAGCGCCAGTACAAGAGACCCAGTACTTC	CASSLLAPVQETQYF
NA	once	TRBV6-5	TRBJ1-2	TGTGCCAGCAGAAAACAGGGAGAGGCAGGTGGCTACACCTTC	CASRKQGEAGGYTF
TRBD1	medium-sized	TRBV29-1	TRBJ1-1	TGCAGCGGCCGACAGGGGGGGGGCCGGAACACTGAAGCTTTCTTT	CSGRQGGGRNTEAFF
TRBD2	NA	TRBV18	TRBJ2-2	TGTGCCAGCTCACCGCGATCGACTAGCGGGAGTACCGGGGAGCTGTTTTTT	CASSPRSTSGSTGELFF
TRBD2	NA	TRBV30	TRBJ2-1	TGTGCCTGGAGTGTGGGACTAGCGGGGGGGATTGAGCAGTTCTTC	CAWSVGLAGGIEQFF
TRBD1	NA	TRBV14	TRBJ2-7	TGTGCCAGCAGTTCATCGGGACAGGGGTACTACGAGCAGTACTTC	CASSSSGQGYYEQYF
NA	NA	TRBV6-1	TRBJ1-1	TGTGCCAGCAGTGAACCAGGGATGAACACTGAAGCTTTCTTT	CASSEPGMNTEAFF
NA	NA	TRBV9	TRBJ2-2	TGTGCCAGCAGCGTAGGGGGAGGGAACACCGGGGAGCTGTTTTTT	CASSVGGGNTGELFF
NA	NA	TRBV5-1	TRBJ2-7	TGCGCCAGCAGCTTAGGGATTGTGCAGTACTTC	CASSLGIVQYF
TRBD1	NA	TRBV9	TRBJ1-3	TGTGCCAGCAGCACAGGGGACGCGGTATCTGGAAACACCATATATTTT	CASSTGDAVSGNTIYF
NA	NA	TRBV28	TRBJ2-5	TGTGCCAGCAGGAACCAAGAGACCCAGTACTTC	CASRNQETQYF
NA	NA	TRBV2	TRBJ2-1	TGTGCCAGCAGTACGGGACCCGATGAGCAGTTCTTC	CASSTGPDEQFF
TRBD2	NA	TRBV7-2	TRBJ2-3	TGTGCCAGCAGCCTTTCTAGCGGGAGCGTTACAGATACGCAGTATTTT	CASSLSSGSVTDTQYF